A selection of T cell receptor beta chains follows, all from one sample in a study of blood T cell repertoires in COVID-19. Using immunoSEQ multiplex PCR, the repertoire was profiled, and TCRdb retains in-frame clones only, with some absent. The sample carries around 68,000 clones, about nine tenths recorded once. The sample consisted of peripheral blood. These receptors were collected from a woman between 50 and 59 years old with acute or convalescent COVID-19. The CDR3 runs from the conserved cysteine through the conserved F or W. D genes are given only for firm matches. Clone size is shown for a subset of rows, as once, few, many or a class of expanded clone.

abundance	d_gene	v_gene	j_gene	CDR3nt	CDR3aa
once	TRBD1	TRBV28	TRBJ2-6	TGTGCCAGCAGTTTACAAAACCGAAGGATCGGGACAGGGGTTGGCGCTGGGGCCAACGTCCTGACTTTC	CASSLQNRRIGTGVGAGANVLTF
few	NA	TRBV5-6	TRBJ1-3	TGTGCCAGCAGCTTCAGGGCTGGAAACACCATATATTTT	CASSFRAGNTIYF
few	TRBD1	TRBV11-2	TRBJ1-4	TGTGCCAGCAGCCCGGACAGGGGGCCGTATCGTGAAAAACTGTTTTTT	CASSPDRGPYREKLFF
few	NA	TRBV7-6	TRBJ2-7	TGTGCCAGCAGCTTATTGGGGAGCTCCTACGAGCAGTACTTC	CASSLLGSSYEQYF
NA	TRBD1	TRBV6-5	TRBJ2-7	TGTGCCAGCAGGAAAGGACAGGGGGCCACCTACGAGCAGTACTTC	CASRKGQGATYEQYF
NA	NA	TRBV2	TRBJ1-5	TGTGCCAGCAGTGTTGACACCAGCAATCAGCCCCAGCATTTT	CASSVDTSNQPQHF
once	NA	TRBV7-3	TRBJ1-1	TGTGCCAGCAGCTTAGGGGCAGGGATGAACACTGAAGCTTTCTTT	CASSLGAGMNTEAFF
NA	NA	TRBV30	TRBJ1-2	TGTGCCTGGATAAGAAGGGGATCGGACTATGGCTACACCTTC	CAWIRRGSDYGYTF
NA	TRBD1	TRBV6-2/TRBV6-3	TRBJ2-7	TGTGCCAGCACCCCGACGGGGACAGGGACCTACGAGCAGTACTTC	CASTPTGTGTYEQYF
few	TRBD1	TRBV6-6	TRBJ1-5	TGTGCCATAGGGCAGGGGACAGGTAGTCAGCCCCAGCATTTT	CAIGQGTGSQPQHF
NA	NA	TRBV5-8	TRBJ1-5	TGTGCCAGCAGGTCTGGGGCGGGCAATCAGCCCCAGCATTTT	CASRSGAGNQPQHF
NA	NA	TRBV27	TRBJ1-5	TGTGCCAGCAGTTTACTAGCAGGGGAAGCGTATCAGCCCCAGCATTTT	CASSLLAGEAYQPQHF
NA	TRBD1	TRBV10-3	TRBJ1-6	TGTGCCATCAGTGAGTCTGGACAGGGAAATTCACCCCTCCACTTT	CAISESGQGNSPLHF
NA	NA	TRBV7-9	TRBJ1-2	TGTGCCAGCAGCTCGCAGGCTGGAGGAGGGCTACGGACCTTC	CASSSQAGGGLRTF
NA	NA	TRBV25-1	TRBJ1-6	TGTGCCAGCAGTGAACTCAGACAGGATTCACCCCTCCACTTT	CASSELRQDSPLHF
NA	TRBD1	TRBV5-1	TRBJ1-4	TGCGCCAGCAGCTTGGTTCCAACCGGGACAGGGGGATCGAATGAAAAACTGTTTTTT	CASSLVPTGTGGSNEKLFF
NA	TRBD1	TRBV24-1	TRBJ2-2	TGTGCCACCAGTGCCCCGGGACAGGGGGCTGGCGGGGAGCTGTTTTTT	CATSAPGQGAGGELFF
NA	NA	TRBV6-6	TRBJ1-6	TGTGCCAGCAGGCCAGACAAGGGGAATTCACCCCTCCACTTT	CASRPDKGNSPLHF
NA	NA	TRBV7-9	TRBJ2-1	TGTGCCAGCAGCTTAGGTTTCGGGTACAATGAGCAGTTCTTC	CASSLGFGYNEQFF
NA	TRBD1	TRBV28	TRBJ1-5	TGTGCCAGCAGTTCCCCCTCAGGGGGCATCGATCAGCCCCAGCATTTT	CASSSPSGGIDQPQHF
NA	TRBD1	TRBV6-1	TRBJ1-5	TGTGCCAGCAGTGATTGGACAGGGCATAGCAATCAGCCCCAGCATTTT	CASSDWTGHSNQPQHF
NA	NA	TRBV19	TRBJ2-2	TGTGCCAGTAGGAGCACAGGGTTCACCGGGGAGCTGTTTTTT	CASRSTGFTGELFF
NA	TRBD1	TRBV7-8	TRBJ1-2	TGTGCCAGCAGCTTAGGAGGCAGGGGGCCGGCGTCGGGTGGCTACACCTTC	CASSLGGRGPASGGYTF
NA	TRBD1	TRBV4-1	TRBJ1-1	TGCGCCACCATCCTTAGGACAGGGCTGAACACTGAAGCTTTCTTT	CATILRTGLNTEAFF
NA	NA	TRBV19	TRBJ1-2	TGTGCCAGTAGTATTGAGGGAGAGGGTGAATTCTATGGCTACACCTTC	CASSIEGEGEFYGYTF
NA	NA	TRBV21-1	TRBJ2-3	TGTGCCACTACATTTTTTTTGACTAGCGGCGCTAGCACAGATACGCAGTATTTT	CATTFFLTSGASTDTQYF
NA	TRBD2	TRBV28	TRBJ2-1	TGTGCCAGCAGGATAGGGCTAGCGGGGGGGGACAATGAGCAGTTCTTC	CASRIGLAGGDNEQFF
NA	TRBD1	TRBV5-6	TRBJ2-7	TGTGCCAGCTCCCGTCTGGGACAGGCAATCCGGGAGCAGTACTTC	CASSRLGQAIREQYF
NA	NA	TRBV19	TRBJ1-2	TGTGCCAGTTTTTTACAGGGAGAGGGTGGCTACACCTTC	CASFLQGEGGYTF
NA	TRBD1	TRBV18	TRBJ1-2	TGTGCCAGTCGGGACAGGGTATCAAATGGCTACACCTTC	CASRDRVSNGYTF
NA	NA	TRBV30	TRBJ1-2	TGTGCCTGGGAACAAGTCAACTATGGCTACACCTTC	CAWEQVNYGYTF
NA	NA	TRBV19	TRBJ1-6	TGTGCCAGTAACTACGCGGGTTCACCCCTCCACTTT	CASNYAGSPLHF
NA	TRBD1	TRBV7-8	TRBJ1-2	TGTGCCAGCAGCCCACAGGGACAGGCCAAGGGCGGCTACACCTTC	CASSPQGQAKGGYTF
NA	NA	TRBV2	TRBJ1-4	TGTGCCAGCAGTGTTGATGGGGGCTTTGGTGAAAAACTGTTTTTT	CASSVDGGFGEKLFF
NA	NA	TRBV25-1	TRBJ1-5	TGTGCCAGCAGTGAATGGGCGTCCTATCAGCCCCAGCATTTT	CASSEWASYQPQHF
NA	NA	TRBV7-6	TRBJ2-7	TGTGCCAGCAGCCCCCCTGGGGGCAAAGGTGGTAGCGAGCAGTACTTC	CASSPPGGKGGSEQYF
NA	TRBD1	TRBV15	TRBJ1-6	TGTGCCACCAGCAGGAGGACAGGGGGTAATTCACCCCTCCACTTT	CATSRRTGGNSPLHF
NA	TRBD2	TRBV27	TRBJ2-1	TGTGCCAGCAATTTAGCGGGAGGTAGTGAGCAGTTCTTC	CASNLAGGSEQFF
NA	NA	TRBV19	TRBJ1-5	TGTGCCAGTAGGACAGTGTCGAGGAGCAATCAGCCCCAGCATTTT	CASRTVSRSNQPQHF
many	NA	TRBV27	TRBJ2-7	TGTGCCAGCAGTTTAGGATCCGGGTCGGCCTCCTACGAGCAGTACTTC	CASSLGSGSASYEQYF